The rows below give T cell receptor beta chains drawn from one sample of a study of T cell changes during pregnancy in multiple sclerosis. TCRdb's copy holds only in-frame clones and misses some; the assay was immunoSEQ multiplex PCR. This repertoire shows about 71,000 clones, around 94% found once; its top ten account for approximately 1.1%. The sequences come from peripheral blood, collected in the third trimester of pregnancy. These receptors all stem from a female donor with multiple sclerosis, enrolled in a pregnancy study. Each CDR3 is given with its conserved first and last residue. The D gene is left open where the match is weak. Size is omitted from some rows. Given values are once, few, many or a class for expanded clones.

len	v_gene	j_gene	abundance	d_gene	CDR3aa	CDR3nt
17	TRBV19	TRBJ2-3	.	TRBD1	CASSTPGQGGRGRTQYF	TGTGCCAGTAGTACGCCGGGACAGGGGGGAAGAGGTCGTACGCAGTATTTT
12	TRBV6-5	TRBJ2-5	.	.	CASTASWETQYF	TGTGCCAGCACAGCTAGTTGGGAGACCCAGTACTTC
13	TRBV5-4	TRBJ2-7	.	TRBD1	CASSLGTGAEQYF	TGTGCCAGCAGCTTGGGGACAGGGGCCGAGCAGTACTTC
13	TRBV10-1	TRBJ1-6	.	TRBD1	CASSEGQDSPLHF	TGCGCCAGCAGTGAGGGACAGGATTCACCCCTCCACTTT
13	TRBV28	TRBJ2-1	.	.	CASSPKGRNEQFF	TGTGCCAGCAGCCCGAAGGGGAGGAATGAGCAGTTCTTC
15	TRBV5-5	TRBJ2-6	.	.	CASSGGDSGANVLTF	TGTGCCAGCAGCGGAGGGGATTCTGGGGCCAACGTCCTGACTTTC
16	TRBV5-1	TRBJ1-2	once	.	CASSYLPAERLAGYTF	TGCGCCAGCAGCTACCTACCCGCAGAACGACTCGCGGGCTACACCTTC
14	TRBV25-1	TRBJ2-7	.	.	CASHPTGITYEQYF	TGTGCCAGCCACCCCACAGGGATCACCTACGAGCAGTACTTC
14	TRBV10-1	TRBJ2-3	.	TRBD2	CASSETSGRDTQYF	TGCGCCAGCAGTGAGACTAGCGGGAGAGATACGCAGTATTTT
13	TRBV6-5	TRBJ1-1	.	TRBD1	CASRGTGRTEAFF	TGTGCCAGCAGAGGGACAGGGAGGACTGAAGCTTTCTTT
16	TRBV11-2	TRBJ2-1	.	TRBD2	CASSLGASGNYNEQFF	TGTGCCAGCAGCTTAGGGGCTAGCGGGAACTACAATGAGCAGTTCTTC
14	TRBV7-9	TRBJ1-1	.	TRBD1	CASSLQQGEGEAFF	TGTGCCAGCAGCTTACAACAGGGGGAAGGTGAAGCTTTCTTT
13	TRBV4-2	TRBJ2-1	.	TRBD1	CASSQADRNEQFF	TGTGCCAGCAGCCAGGCGGACAGGAATGAGCAGTTCTTC
15	TRBV6-4	TRBJ2-3	.	TRBD2	CASSDSAGGPDTQYF	TGTGCCAGCAGTGACTCAGCGGGAGGGCCAGATACGCAGTATTTT
15	TRBV10-1	TRBJ2-1	.	TRBD1	CARARAGQGAYEQFF	TGCGCCAGGGCACGAGCGGGACAGGGGGCTTATGAGCAGTTCTTC
16	TRBV7-9	TRBJ2-1	.	TRBD2	CASSSLLGGSSNEQFF	TGTGCCAGCAGCTCCCTCTTGGGCGGGAGTTCGAATGAGCAGTTCTTC
15	TRBV5-1	TRBJ1-3	.	.	CASSLGANSGNTIYF	TGCGCCAGCAGCTTGGGAGCGAACTCTGGAAACACCATATATTTT
15	TRBV25-1	TRBJ2-2	once	TRBD2	CASSGLAGEFGELFF	TGTGCCAGCAGCGGACTAGCGGGAGAATTCGGGGAGCTGTTTTTT
16	TRBV4-1	TRBJ2-1	.	.	CASSQEVSRVSNEQFF	TGCGCCAGCAGCCAAGAGGTTTCCAGGGTTTCCAATGAGCAGTTCTTC
15	TRBV6-4	TRBJ2-3	.	TRBD2	CASTPAGLPTDTQYF	TGTGCCAGCACTCCAGCGGGACTCCCCACAGATACGCAGTATTTT
11	TRBV18	TRBJ2-5	.	.	CASSGEETQYF	TGTGCCAGCTCCGGAGAAGAGACCCAGTACTTC
17	TRBV10-2	TRBJ2-3	.	TRBD2	CASSEIVSSGSTDTQYF	TGCGCCAGCAGTGAGATCGTGTCTAGCGGGAGTACAGATACGCAGTATTTT
13	TRBV27	TRBJ2-1	.	TRBD2	CATQSGSSDEQFF	TGTGCCACCCAAAGCGGGAGTAGCGATGAGCAGTTCTTC
15	TRBV4-3	TRBJ2-2	.	.	CASSQDPGGPGELFF	TGCGCCAGCAGCCAAGATCCGGGGGGCCCCGGGGAGCTGTTTTTT
17	TRBV4-1	TRBJ1-1	.	.	CASSQDVQAGAATEAFF	TGCGCCAGCAGCCAAGACGTACAGGCAGGGGCTGCCACTGAAGCTTTCTTT
16	TRBV6-1	TRBJ2-1	.	TRBD2	CASSEASLAGGNEQFF	TGTGCCAGCAGTGAAGCCTCACTAGCGGGAGGGAATGAGCAGTTCTTC
13	TRBV6-4	TRBJ2-3	.	.	CASIAASTDTQYF	TGTGCCAGCATAGCGGCTAGCACAGATACGCAGTATTTT
14	TRBV11-3	TRBJ1-1	.	TRBD1	CASSPGGTNTEAFF	TGTGCCAGCAGCCCAGGGGGCACGAACACTGAAGCTTTCTTT
15	TRBV9	TRBJ2-7	once	.	CASSVGVTGTYEQYF	TGTGCCAGCAGCGTAGGGGTGACAGGAACCTACGAGCAGTACTTC
12	TRBV6-5	TRBJ2-7	.	.	CASSPQGYEQYF	TGTGCCAGCAGTCCCCAGGGCTACGAGCAGTACTTC
16	TRBV7-9	TRBJ2-7	.	TRBD2	CASSPVGGRLTGEQYF	TGTGCCAGCAGCCCCGTGGGGGGGAGATTAACAGGCGAGCAGTACTTC
16	TRBV6-1	TRBJ1-1	.	TRBD1	CASSDKPTGGKAEAFF	TGTGCCAGCAGTGACAAACCGACAGGGGGGAAGGCTGAAGCTTTCTTT
16	TRBV9	TRBJ2-1	.	TRBD2	CASSSALSGVYNEQFF	TGTGCCAGCAGCTCAGCTCTTAGCGGGGTATACAATGAGCAGTTCTTC
15	TRBV2	TRBJ1-2	once	TRBD1	CASRWDRGGLDGYTF	TGTGCCAGCAGATGGGACAGGGGAGGGTTGGATGGCTACACCTTC
13	TRBV2	TRBJ2-1	.	TRBD2	CASTAGGYNEQFF	TGTGCCAGCACTGCGGGGGGCTACAATGAGCAGTTCTTC
15	TRBV9	TRBJ2-3	.	TRBD1	CASSVAGDRTDTQYF	TGTGCCAGCAGCGTAGCTGGGGACAGGACCGATACGCAGTATTTT
14	TRBV5-1	TRBJ2-3	few	.	CASRSQGGSDTQYF	TGCGCCAGCAGATCCCAGGGAGGTTCGGATACGCAGTATTTT
13	TRBV29-1	TRBJ1-2	few	.	CSVGGGSDYGYTF	TGCAGCGTTGGGGGGGGGTCGGACTATGGCTACACCTTC
16	TRBV9	TRBJ1-3	.	TRBD1	CASSAGGRGSGNTIYF	TGTGCCAGCAGCGCAGGGGGTAGGGGGTCTGGAAACACCATATATTTT
12	TRBV2	TRBJ2-5	.	TRBD2	CASEAGAETQYF	TGTGCCAGCGAGGCGGGAGCAGAGACCCAGTACTTC
12	TRBV6-1	TRBJ1-3	.	.	CASSQQENTIYF	TGTGCCAGCAGTCAACAAGAAAACACCATATATTTT
15	TRBV5-1	TRBJ1-3	.	.	CASSLAGGSGNTIYF	TGCGCCAGCAGCTTGGCCGGAGGCTCTGGAAACACCATATATTTT
12	TRBV6-5	TRBJ2-1	.	.	CASSRLNNEQFF	TGTGCCAGCAGCCGACTTAACAATGAGCAGTTCTTC
15	TRBV7-3	TRBJ2-3	.	.	CASSSTGLFTDTQYF	TGTGCCAGCAGCTCCACCGGGTTATTCACAGATACGCAGTATTTT
17	TRBV7-9	TRBJ2-7	.	TRBD2	CASSWGLAGGPPYEQYF	TGTGCCAGCAGCTGGGGACTAGCGGGAGGGCCTCCCTACGAGCAGTACTTC
14	TRBV5-1	TRBJ2-7	.	.	CASSFGGGDGEQYF	TGCGCCAGCAGCTTCGGGGGAGGAGATGGCGAGCAGTACTTC
14	TRBV5-6	TRBJ1-4	.	TRBD1	CASSLDGTAEKLFF	TGTGCCAGCAGCTTGGACGGGACAGCTGAAAAACTGTTTTTT
13	TRBV5-6	TRBJ1-2	once	.	CASSLVQGDGYTF	TGTGCCAGCAGCTTGGTTCAGGGTGATGGCTACACCTTC
18	TRBV10-1	TRBJ2-3	.	TRBD2	CASTGTSGPRSYTDTQYF	TGCGCCAGCACCGGGACTAGCGGGCCCAGGTCCTACACAGATACGCAGTATTTT
15	TRBV5-1	TRBJ1-5	.	.	CASSLGGDSNQPQHF	TGCGCCAGCAGCTTGGGGGGGGATAGCAATCAGCCCCAGCATTTT
14	TRBV6-4	TRBJ2-6	.	.	CASSDNTGANVLTF	TGTGCCAGCAGTGATAACACTGGGGCCAACGTCCTGACTTTC